This passage covers 14 T cell receptor beta chains from one sample sequenced in a study of PD-1 blockade in classical Hodgkin lymphoma. Time point of the sample: cycle 4 day 1 (C4D1), after about 6 weeks of nivolumab. Each patient experienced a relapse that followed autologous stem cell transplantation, and brentuximab vedotin exposure varied. Repertoires were generated with immunoSEQ multiplex PCR, while TCRdb's copy carries only in-frame clones and drops some. The repertoire has approximately 96,000 clones, just over 90% of them found once; the top ten carry approximately 2%. This specimen was peripheral blood mononuclear cells (PBMCs), taken before the fourth cycle of nivolumab. The source is a human donor with classical Hodgkin lymphoma.

This chain connects TRBV7-9 to TRBJ1-2; D is perhaps TRBD1 (5 bases). CDR3 length: 14 amino acids. Between the trimmed V and J ends, which lost 3 bases and 7 bases, there was a span of 15 bases. The germline gives CDR1 SEHNR, CDR2 FQNEAQ (reference sequence). The CDR3 nucleotides read TGTGCCAGCAGCTTGCCGGGGGGAGGAGTTGGCTACACCTTC. This codes for CASSLPGGGVGYTF.

The chain uses TRBV11-2 and TRBJ2-5; D is perhaps TRBD2 (6 bases). Germline lookup yields CDR1 SGHAT and CDR2 FQNNGV. The ends were cut back, 1 base at V and 1 base at J, with 19 bases in the middle. CDR3 length equals 18 residues. The chain's CDR3 is CASSLGTAAGGSQETQYF. The CDR3 DNA follows: TGTGCCAGCAGCTTAGGGACTGCGGCAGGAGGGTCCCAAGAGACCCAGTACTTC.

The V gene is TRBV27, the J gene TRBJ1-6; weak D call: TRBD1 (6 bases). This CDR3 has 15 residues. Trimming removed 5 bases from V and 7 bases from J, with 15 bases in between. The V gene's germline CDR1 is MNHEY and CDR2 SMNVEV (reference sequence). CDR3 sequence: CASSEPGQGNSPLHF. CDR3 coding DNA: TGTGCCAGCAGTGAACCGGGACAAGGGAATTCACCCCTCCACTTT.

The chain uses TRBV7-6 and TRBJ1-1, with D hard to call. Deletions cut 3 bases from V and 3 bases from J, with 17 bases between. This CDR3 is built from 16 residues. CDR1 and CDR2 (germline): SGHVS, FNYEAQ. The CDR3 DNA follows: TGTGCCAGCAGCTTTACCCTGATTCCAATGGACACTGAAGCTTTCTTT. Its protein product is CASSFTLIPMDTEAFF.

V gene TRBV14 combines with J gene TRBJ1-1; D possibly corresponds to TRBD1 (5 bases). The CDR3 has 15 amino acids. The germline V and J ends were trimmed by 0 bases and 4 bases, with 12 bases remaining between them. Germline assignment: CDR1 SGHDN and CDR2 FVKESK. The CDR3 spells CASSQDLPGGTEAFF. In nucleotides, the CDR3 is TGTGCCAGCAGCCAAGATTTACCGGGGGGCACTGAAGCTTTCTTT.

CDR3 in DNA: TGCGCCAGCAGCTTGAATCAGGGGCGGGTCGAGCAGTTCTTC. Its protein is CASSLNQGRVEQFF. This rearrangement joins TRBV5-1 to TRBJ2-1; D is perhaps TRBD1 (6 bases). Germline-derived CDR1 and CDR2 are SGHRS and YFSETQ. Trimming took 1 base from V and 10 from J, leaving 15 bases between them. The CDR3 loop spans 14 amino acids.

This clone showed up just a few times. The J gene is TRBJ2-7, the V gene TRBV10-1; a possible D gene is TRBD1 (5 bases). The V and J ends lost 6 bases and 1 base respectively, with 7 bases between them. In germline, CDR1 is WNHNN, CDR2 SYGVQD (reference sequence). The CDR3 is 12 residues long. As DNA, the CDR3 is TGCGCCAGCAGCAGGGATTCCTACGAGCAGTACTTC. Translating it yields CASSRDSYEQYF.

The genes are TRBV5-1 and TRBJ2-7, with no clear D. Trimming shortened V by 0 bases and J by 0 bases, and 10 bases separated the two germline ends. This CDR3 is 15 amino acids long. CDR1 SGHRS and CDR2 YFSETQ come from the germline V gene. CDR3 sequence reads: CASSLVPPNSYEQYF. CDR3 bases: TGCGCCAGCAGCTTGGTTCCTCCCAACTCCTACGAGCAGTACTTC. The full variable domain, its missing parts supplied by reference TRBV5-1 and TRBJ2-7, is KAGVTQTPRYLIKTRGQQVTLSCSPISGHRSVSWYQQTPGQGLQFLFEYFSETQRNKGNFPGRFSGRQFSNSRSEMNVSTLELGDSALYLCASSLVPPNSYEQYFGPGTRLTVT.

The rearrangement joins TRBV5-1 to TRBJ2-5, with D unresolved. V was clipped by 1 base and J by 0 bases, with 13 bases between them. The CDR3 runs 16 residues. Germline CDR1 SGHRS, CDR2 YFSETQ. Here the CDR3 reads CASSLPRVSNQETQYF. In DNA, the CDR3 is TGCGCCAGCAGCTTGCCCCGCGTTTCTAACCAAGAGACCCAGTACTTC.

This sequence joins TRBV29-1 and TRBJ2-7, with D perhaps TRBD1 or TRBD2 (5 bases each). The V end lost 4 bases, the J end lost 3 bases, and 13 bases lay between the germline ends. Germline CDR1 reads SQVTM; CDR2 reads ANQGSEA. This CDR3 spans 13 amino acids. In DNA, the CDR3 is TGCAGCGTTGTTGGGACGAAGGACTACGAGCAGTACTTC. As protein: CSVVGTKDYEQYF.

The rearrangement links TRBV6-4 to TRBJ1-2; 8 nucleotides agree with TRBD1. V was pared by 6 bases and J by 4 bases, with 13 bases of the junction left unmatched. The CDR3 totals 16 residues. In germline, CDR1 is MRHNA, CDR2 SNTAGT. CDR3 residues: CASSPLSTGTGYGYTF. The CDR3 DNA follows: TGTGCCAGCAGCCCCCTCTCTACCGGGACAGGCTATGGCTACACCTTC.

The chain employs TRBV30 and TRBJ2-2; D not certain. The germline gives CDR1 GTSNPN, CDR2 SVGIG (reference sequence). The CDR3 sequence is 16 residues long. The V end lost 1 base, the J end lost 0 bases, and 12 bases lay between the germline ends. In nucleotides, the CDR3 is TGTGCCTGGAGTGACGAGAGAAAATCGAACACCGGGGAGCTGTTTTTT. This gives the protein CAWSDERKSNTGELFF.

The V gene is TRBV27, the J gene TRBJ2-7; 8 bases agree with TRBD1. Looked up from germline, CDR1 is MNHEY and CDR2 is SMNVEV (reference sequence). V dropped 6 bases and J dropped 3; count of bases not matched to a gene: 10. The CDR3 loop spans 15 amino acids. DNA for the CDR3: TGTGCCAGCAGCCCACCCGGGACAGGTGACTACGAGCAGTACTTC. Amino acid sequence: CASSPPGTGDYEQYF.

CDR3 loop: CASSLTSNNYGYTF. CDR3 in DNA: TGTGCCAGCAGCTTAACCAGCAATAACTATGGCTACACCTTC. The V gene is TRBV7-9, the J gene TRBJ1-2; the D is unclear. V lost 2 bases to trimming and J lost 1 base, with 8 bases between them. From germline, CDR1 is SEHNR and CDR2 FQNEAQ (reference sequence). CDR3 length equals 14 residues.